The source of this T cell receptor beta chain is a study of blood T cell repertoires in COVID-19. Whole-study context: Samples taken during acute and convalescent COVID-19 were collected in the United States, Italy and Spain. T cells, B-cell-depleted T cells, or PBMCs provided the cDNA or gDNA that served as material.

As originally analysed: Using reference gene primer amplification, nucleated cell counts were estimated. Profiling relied on immunoSEQ multiplex PCR, and the TCRdb table lists in-frame clones only, not all of them. The V and J calls and clone size come from that table; D and trimming were worked out from the DNA. The repertoire holds approximately 200,000 clones, with approximately 90% as singletons. With V trimmed by 5 bases and J by 5 bases, 10 bases remained unmatched. The CDR3 sequence is 18 residues long. Germline CDR1 reads SGHAT; CDR2 reads FQNNGV. The specimen sequenced was peripheral blood. This clonotype was sampled from a man in his 70s with active or convalescent COVID-19. V is TRBV11-2 and J is TRBJ2-2; 14 bases are shared with TRBD2. DNA of the CDR3: TGTGCCAGCAGCCTCGTCGGACTAGCGGGAGGCTCAACCGGGGAGCTGTTTTTT. It specifies CASSLVGLAGGSTGELFF.